This T cell receptor beta chain was captured by sequencing in a study of regulatory T cells in long-lasting Graves disease. Study at large: The definition of persistent Graves' disease was over 5 years of antithyroid drugs with positive TSH receptor antibodies.

V was cut by 0 bases and J by 2 bases, with 16 bases left in between. CDR1 is ENHRY, CDR2 SYGVKD, per germline. The CDR3 runs 17 residues. Notes on the study in general: It was in persistent disease that TRBV28, TRBJ1-2 and TRBJ2-5 were favored.

Through Arm-PCR of CDR3 regions and iRepertoire HTBI primers, TCR beta libraries were built. TCRdb reprocessed the multiplex PCR reads with MiXCR, giving one entry per CDR3 protein. The sample includes under 450,000 distinct CDR3 sequences, less than 25% of them seen just once. This clonotype turned up a few times. The target antigen is unknown. Time point meaning: persistent/refractory GD, antithyroid drugs over 5 years with positive TRAb. Construction of the TCR library relied on RNA isolated from PBMCs. Tubes containing EDTA received 8.5 to 9 milliliters of drawn peripheral blood. The receptor was derived from a female donor with Graves disease. The chain couples TRBV10-3 to TRBJ2-5; D not resolved. Sequencing was performed on peripheral blood mononuclear cells (PBMCs), taken when the disease was refractory, from a patient treated with antithyroid drugs. CDR3 loop: CAISESMTDLPQETQYF. DNA for the CDR3: TGTGCCATCAGTGAGTCTATGACGGACCTACCTCAAGAGACCCAGTACTTC.